One and the same sample provided the 31 T cell receptor beta chains below, sequenced in a study of T cell responses to AZD1222 COVID-19 vaccine. TCRdb keeps only in-frame clones here, not all; method: immunoSEQ multiplex PCR. The data contain more than 150,000 clones, approximately 90% of them singletons. The starting material was peripheral blood, obtained 28 days after the second AZD1222 dose. The receptors were gathered from an adult who received the AZD1222 COVID-19 vaccine.

This clone was seen just once. The chain links TRBV11-2 to TRBJ1-2; D not certain. V was shortened by 6 bases and J by 7 bases, with 9 bases between the two germline ends. CDR3 length equals 11 residues. Germline V CDR1 and CDR2: SGHAT, FQNNGV. The CDR3 sequence: CASSFRGGYTF. For the CDR3, the DNA is TGTGCCAGCAGTTTTCGGGGTGGCTACACCTTC.

The chain has TRBV6-1 and TRBJ1-5; no reliable D call. V was trimmed by 1 base and J by 9 bases, leaving 4 bases between them. Germline V CDR1 and CDR2: MNHNS, SASEGT. The CDR3 runs 11 residues. CDR3 sequence: CASSEGWPQHF. The CDR3 DNA is TGTGCCAGCAGTGAAGGGTGGCCCCAGCATTTT.

The CDR3 sequence is CASSFGEGSSGNTIYF. The CDR3 nucleotides read TGTGCCAGCAGTTTTGGGGAGGGATCCTCTGGAAACACCATATATTTT. The chain combines TRBV11-2 with TRBJ1-3; no firm D call. This CDR3 comprises 16 residues. V lost 6 bases, J lost 0 bases, and 15 bases lay in between. Germline V CDR1 and CDR2: SGHAT, FQNNGV.

This clone showed up just once. CDR3 sequence (DNA): TGTGCCAGCAGTTACTCAACAGGGGTCGATCCCTACGAGCAGTACTTC. Translation gives CASSYSTGVDPYEQYF. V and J are TRBV6-5 and TRBJ2-7; 7 nucleotides align to TRBD1. The germline CDR1 and CDR2 sequences are MNHEY and SVGAGI. The CDR3 extends over 16 amino acids. With 0 bases clipped from V and 2 bases from J, the junction kept 7 bases outside the gene matches.

The chain is built from TRBV28 and TRBJ2-4; 7 bases are shared with TRBD2. With 3 bases clipped from V and 8 bases from J, the junction kept 7 bases outside the gene matches. The germline CDR1 and CDR2 sequences are MDHEN and SYDVKM. This CDR3 comprises 14 residues. The CDR3 sequence: CASSLGGPPDIQYF. In DNA form, the CDR3 reads TGTGCCAGCAGTTTGGGAGGGCCCCCAGACATTCAGTACTTC.

The gene calls are TRBV19 and TRBJ1-4; no clear D. This CDR3 region has 16 residues. Trimming left V 5 bases short and J 2 bases short, with 15 bases between. Germline loops: CDR1 LNHDA, CDR2 SQIVND (reference sequence). The CDR3 region has the DNA TGTGCCAGTAGTGCCCCGATCCTTCGGACTAATGAAAAACTGTTTTTT. Its translation: CASSAPILRTNEKLFF.

This chain uses TRBV19 with TRBJ1-2, with D unclear. The CDR3 consists of 16 residues. The germline V gene encodes CDR1 LNHDA and CDR2 SQIVND (reference sequence). V was clipped by 0 bases and J by 0 bases, with 11 bases between them. In DNA, the CDR3 is TGTGCCAGTAGTATAGATCCCACAGCCCCTAACTATGGCTACACCTTC. Translating gives CASSIDPTAPNYGYTF. Based on the CDR3 plus reference TRBV19 and TRBJ1-2, the full variable domain is DGGITQSPKYLFRKEGQNVTLSCEQNLNHDAMYWYRQDPGQGLRLIYYSQIVNDFQKGDIAEGYSVSREKKESFPLTVTSAQKNPTAFYLCASSIDPTAPNYGYTFGSGTRLTVV.

The chain carries TRBV5-5 and TRBJ1-6; no reliable D call. Deletions cut 7 bases from V and 1 base from J, with 12 bases between. This CDR3 region has 15 residues. Germline CDR1 and CDR2: SGHKS and YYEKEE (reference sequence). The CDR3 is CASVPEGSYNSPLHF. CDR3 nucleotide sequence: TGTGCCAGCGTCCCGGAAGGGTCCTATAATTCACCCCTCCACTTT.

This clone was found a few times. The chain employs TRBV12-5 and TRBJ1-5, with D possibly TRBD1 on 5 matching bases. The CDR3 is 19 amino acids. Germline V gene data show CDR1 as LGHNT and CDR2 as FRNRAP. Trimming removed 0 bases from V and 0 bases from J, with 18 bases in between. The CDR3 coding sequence is TGTGCTAGTGGTTTGGTACTTTTCGGGAAGGGGCGTAGCAATCAGCCCCAGCATTTT. Translating gives CASGLVLFGKGRSNQPQHF.

Here the CDR3 DNA reads TGTGCCAGCTCACGGGACAGGGGGGACCTCTACGAGCAGTACTTC. Translated: CASSRDRGDLYEQYF. The V gene is TRBV18, the J gene TRBJ2-7; 11 nucleotides agree with TRBD1. CDR3 length: 15 residues. The germline V gene encodes CDR1 KGHSH and CDR2 LQKENI. Trimming at V came to 4 bases and at J to 3 bases, leaving 5 bases not matched to a gene. Based on the CDR3 plus reference TRBV18 and TRBJ2-7, the full variable domain is NAGVMQNPRHLVRRRGQEARLRCSPMKGHSHVYWYRQLPEEGLKFMVYLQKENIIDESGMPKERFSAEFPKEGPSILRIQQVVRGDSAAYFCASSRDRGDLYEQYFGPGTRLTVT.

The rearrangement uses TRBV6-6 and TRBJ2-7; either TRBD1 or TRBD2 may fit D (5 bases each). The V gene lost 7 bases and the J gene lost 7 bases, with 17 bases spanning the gap. The CDR3 sequence is 13 residues long. Per germline, CDR1 MNHNY and CDR2 SVGAGI (reference sequence). In nucleotides, the CDR3 is TGTGCCAGCACCACGGAGCAGGGCGGGGAGCAGTACTTC. Protein sequence: CASTTEQGGEQYF.

The chain couples TRBV27 to TRBJ1-5; 8 bases match TRBD1. Losses at the gene ends were 6 bases for V and 2 bases for J; bases not matched to a gene: 6. CDR1 MNHEY and CDR2 SMNVEV come from the germline V gene (reference sequence). The CDR3 spans 15 residues. The CDR3 region is CASRVRGQGNQPQHF. The CDR3 DNA reads TGTGCCAGCAGGGTGAGGGGACAGGGCAATCAGCCCCAGCATTTT.

The J gene is TRBJ1-5, the V gene TRBV28, with D possibly matching TRBD1 (5 bases). Germline assignment: CDR1 MDHEN and CDR2 SYDVKM. Trimming stripped 6 bases from V and 5 bases from J, with 23 bases between. There are 17 residues in the CDR3. The DNA of the CDR3 is TGTGCCAGCAGCCCCCAAGGGGCGGGAGGATCGGATCAGCCCCAGCATTTT. Translating gives CASSPQGAGGSDQPQHF.

The rearrangement joins TRBV28 to TRBJ2-7; 8 nucleotides align to TRBD2. This CDR3 comprises 14 residues. V lost 2 bases to trimming and J lost 3 bases; unmatched junction nucleotides: 3. From germline, CDR1 is MDHEN and CDR2 SYDVKM. The CDR3 nucleotides are TGTGCCAGCAGTTTAGAGGGACTAGTCTACGAGCAGTACTTC. It yields the protein CASSLEGLVYEQYF.

The V and J genes are TRBV30 and TRBJ1-6, with a possible D match to TRBD1 (5 bases). With 0 bases removed from V and 7 bases from J, the gap between germline ends came to 13 bases. This CDR3 has 15 amino acids. Germline assignment: CDR1 GTSNPN and CDR2 SVGIG (reference sequence). The CDR3 sequence: CAWSVGGAINSPLHF. The CDR3 DNA sequence: TGTGCCTGGAGTGTAGGAGGGGCAATAAATTCACCCCTCCACTTT.

J is TRBJ2-2 and V is TRBV18; D uncertain. The germline V and J ends were trimmed by 3 bases and 5 bases, with 7 bases remaining between them. CDR1 is KGHSH, CDR2 LQKENI, per germline. The CDR3 covers 13 residues. Here the CDR3 DNA reads TGTGCCAGCTCACCGGTCAGAACCGGGGAGCTGTTTTTT. It specifies CASSPVRTGELFF.

The V call is TRBV30, the J call TRBJ2-2; D is uncertain. The length of the CDR3 is 14 residues. V was shortened by 3 bases and J by 7 bases, with 15 bases between the two germline ends. CDR1 is GTSNPN and CDR2 is SVGIG in the germline V gene (reference sequence). CDR3: CAWRGRGEVGELFF. The CDR3 nucleotides read TGTGCCTGGAGGGGCAGAGGAGAAGTCGGGGAGCTGTTTTTT.

V is TRBV5-4 and J is TRBJ1-2; D gene uncertain. V was trimmed by 6 bases and J by 3 bases, leaving 15 bases between them. Germline values: CDR1 SGHNT, CDR2 YYREEE (reference sequence). The CDR3 spans 14 residues. DNA for the CDR3: TGTGCCAGCACCTCGGGAGGGATGGACTATGGCTACACCTTC. Translation: CASTSGGMDYGYTF. Full variable domain (rest looked up from reference TRBV5-4 and TRBJ1-2): ETGVTQSPTHLIKTRGQQVTLRCSSQSGHNTVSWYQQALGQGPQFIFQYYREEENGRGNFPPRFSGLQFPNYSSELNVNALELDDSALYLCASTSGGMDYGYTFGSGTRLTVV.

This chain joins TRBV29-1 and TRBJ1-2; D is perhaps TRBD1 (6 bases). CDR3 length equals 13 residues. V was clipped by 4 bases and J by 6 bases, with 15 bases between them. Germline V lookup: CDR1 SQVTM, CDR2 ANQGSEA. This CDR3 is CSVAVQGPDGYTF. The CDR3 region has the DNA TGCAGCGTTGCGGTTCAGGGGCCGGATGGCTACACCTTC. The complete variable domain, with remaining parts taken from reference TRBV29-1 and TRBJ1-2, reads SAVISQKPSRDICQRGTSLTIQCQVDSQVTMMFWYRQQPGQSLTLIATANQGSEATYESGFVIDKFPISRPNLTFSTLTVSNMSPEDSSIYLCSVAVQGPDGYTFGSGTRLTVV.

The chain carries TRBV13 and TRBJ2-3; 11 bases line up with TRBD2. Trimming took 5 bases from V and 2 from J; bases not matched to a gene: 21. This CDR3 comprises 21 residues. Germline V gene sequence: CDR1 PRHDT, CDR2 FYEKMQ (reference sequence). CDR3 in amino acids: CASSAGLTSGATGVITDTQYF. For the CDR3, the DNA is TGTGCCAGCAGCGCTGGACTGACTAGCGGGGCCACTGGGGTCATCACAGATACGCAGTATTTT.

V gene TRBV3-1 (or the pseudogene TRBV3-2) combines with J gene TRBJ1-5; a possible D gene is TRBD1 (5 bases). This CDR3 comprises 14 residues. V shed 4 bases and J shed 3 bases, with 10 bases lying between them. Germline V gene sequence: CDR1 LGHDT, CDR2 YNNKEL (reference sequence). The CDR3 protein is CASSPGGTNQPQHF. The CDR3 nucleotides are TGTGCCAGCAGCCCAGGAGGGACCAATCAGCCCCAGCATTTT.

This chain links TRBV19 with TRBJ1-2; TRBD1 matches at 8 bases. Germline V gene data show CDR1 as LNHDA and CDR2 as SQIVND (reference sequence). The J segment lost 3 bases and the V segment lost 9 bases, leaving 6 bases of the junction unmatched. CDR3 length: 13 amino acids. The CDR3 protein is CASGQGSDYGYTF. DNA of the CDR3: TGTGCCAGCGGACAGGGTTCGGACTATGGCTACACCTTC.

V and J are TRBV28 and TRBJ1-2; D call uncertain. Trimming pared 8 bases from V and 4 bases from J, leaving 14 bases between. The CDR3 extends over 13 amino acids. From germline, CDR1 is MDHEN and CDR2 SYDVKM. This CDR3 reads CASSTRAPYGYTF. CDR3 nucleotides: TGTGCCAGCTCTACCCGGGCGCCCTATGGCTACACCTTC.

V usage is TRBV7-9 and J usage is TRBJ1-2, with D unclear. The CDR3 is made up of 14 amino acids. The V gene lost 4 bases and the J gene lost 4 bases, with 13 bases spanning the gap. Germline V gene sequence: CDR1 SEHNR, CDR2 FQNEAQ (reference sequence). The CDR3 bases are TGTGCCAGCAGCTCCCCACAAGGGATCTATGGCTACACCTTC. It translates to CASSSPQGIYGYTF.

The rearrangement links TRBV6-1 to TRBJ2-5, with D unclear. V was shortened by 2 bases and J by 2 bases, with 9 bases between the two germline ends. Germline CDR1 and CDR2: MNHNS and SASEGT. The CDR3 is 14 amino acids. The CDR3 is CASSEWSVQETQYF. CDR3 in DNA: TGTGCCAGCAGTGAATGGTCAGTTCAAGAGACCCAGTACTTC.

V gene TRBV10-3 combines with J gene TRBJ2-3, with 13 positions matching TRBD2. With V trimmed by 4 bases and J by 4 bases, 5 bases remained unmatched. Germline values: CDR1 ENHRY, CDR2 SYGVKD. The CDR3 runs to 16 residues. CDR3 in DNA: TGTGCCATCAGTGGGATGACTAGCGGGGGGCCAGATACGCAGTATTTT. Its protein is CAISGMTSGGPDTQYF.

The rearrangement joins TRBV7-8 to TRBJ2-3; tentative D call: TRBD2 (6 bases). The CDR3 is made up of 19 amino acids. With 7 bases removed from V and 3 bases from J, the gap between germline ends came to 29 bases. Per germline, CDR1 SGHVS and CDR2 FQNEAQ. CDR3 residues: CASKALLGGGSGRTDTQYF. In DNA form, the CDR3 reads TGTGCCAGCAAAGCTTTACTGGGGGGTGGGTCAGGGAGGACAGATACGCAGTATTTT.

The chain combines TRBV7-9 with TRBJ1-2; D is perhaps TRBD1 (5 bases). The germline V and J ends were trimmed by 2 bases and 2 bases, with 6 bases remaining between them. Germline values: CDR1 SEHNR, CDR2 FQNEAQ (reference sequence). The CDR3 covers 13 residues. The CDR3 is CASSLPGNYGYTF. The CDR3 bases are TGTGCCAGCAGCTTACCAGGGAACTATGGCTACACCTTC. Using reference TRBV7-9 and TRBJ1-2 for the parts outside the CDR3, the full variable domain is DTGVSQNPRHKITKRGQNVTFRCDPISEHNRLYWYRQTLGQGPEFLTYFQNEAQLEKSRLLSDRFSAERPKGSFSTLEIQRTEQGDSAMYLCASSLPGNYGYTFGSGTRLTVV.

The chain couples TRBV7-9 to TRBJ1-2; TRBD1 aligns across 7 bases. This CDR3 has 14 residues. The V and J ends lost 3 bases and 10 bases, in that order; junction bases with no gene match: 11. CDR1 and CDR2 from the germline V gene are SEHNR and FQNEAQ (reference sequence). The CDR3 sequence: CASSFTGTVVPYTF. CDR3 DNA: TGTGCCAGCAGCTTCACCGGGACAGTAGTTCCCTACACCTTC.

CDR3 DNA: TGCGCCAGCAGCTTGGATGGTGGGAGCTCCTACAATGAGCAGTTCTTC. Amino acids: CASSLDGGSSYNEQFF. J is TRBJ2-1 and V is TRBV5-1, with a tentative D call TRBD2 (5 bases). Trimming cost V 0 bases and J 0 bases, with 10 bases left between them. CDR1 is SGHRS and CDR2 is YFSETQ in the germline V gene. There are 16 residues in the CDR3.

The genes are TRBV11-3 and TRBJ2-1, with 13 bases that match TRBD2. Germline V gene sequence: CDR1 SGHNT, CDR2 YENEEA. The trim removed 5 bases at V and 3 bases at J, leaving 1 base unmatched. CDR3 length equals 15 residues. CDR3 coding DNA: TGTGCCAGCAGCCGGACTAGCGGGGGCTACAATGAGCAGTTCTTC. Protein product: CASSRTSGGYNEQFF.